This T cell receptor (beta chain) came from a study of blood T cells in healthy people across ages. General study results and limits: Donor CMV status, an unknown factor, possibly confounded changes in expanded clonotypes. A greater number of naive CD4+ cells and higher diversity distinguished long-lived donors from aged donors. A conclusive naive versus antigen-experienced comparison was prevented by the unsorted PBMCs.

Germline V gene lookup returns CDR1 SGHRS and CDR2 YFSETQ. CDR3 length: 16 residues. About this clonotype itself: The antigen is unknown. A read error may produce the germline difference seen at one junction end.

Sample-barcoded 5' priming and a J-beta primer mix drove a second PCR of roughly 6 to 12 cycles. Each CDR3 protein is one row after TCRdb ran MiXCR on the 5' RACE reads. Of some 1.5 million distinct CDR3 sequences in the sample, about 28% are singletons; the top ten hold 7.7%. The sample taken for sequencing was blood. The gene calls are TRBV5-1 and TRBJ2-7; TRBD1 aligns across 8 bases. The origin of this receptor is a woman aged 25 to 39 in good health. The CDR3 protein is CASSLEGDRISCEQYF. CDR3 nucleotide sequence: TGCGCCAGCAGCTTGGAAGGGGACAGGATCTCCTGCGAGCAGTACTTC.